One sample yielded the 27 T cell receptor beta chains listed below, sequenced in a study of T cells in Graves' hyperthyroidism and ophthalmopathy (dated by TCRdb to the late 2010s). The library was produced with multiplex PCR. Instrument on record: Illumina HiSeq 2000. Amplification of TCR beta CDR3 regions was carried out from RNA transcripts. For the first round of RT-PCR on the TCR CDR3, the HTBI primer set was used together with the Qiagen OneStep RT-PCR kit. TCRdb reprocessing: public reads trimmed at Q25 with fastp, clones called with MiXCR, in-frame beta chains kept. Each entry merges the rows of one CDR3 protein and shows their most common DNA and genes. In this sample the table shows about 560,000 distinct CDR3 sequences, about a sixth of which occur a single time. The ten largest clones represent 15% to 20% of the sample. Source material: blood. These receptors came from a woman aged 18-30 years with Graves' hyperthyroidism.

The chain links TRBV15 to TRBJ2-5; possibly TRBD1 for D (5 bases). Germline assignment: CDR1 LNHNV and CDR2 YYDKDF (reference sequence). The CDR3 loop spans 15 amino acids. Between the trimmed V and J ends, which lost 2 bases and 2 bases, there was a span of 12 bases. This CDR3 is CATSRSRQLQETQYF. CDR3 sequence (DNA): TGTGCCACCAGCAGATCTCGACAGTTACAAGAGACCCAGTACTTC.

In this sample, this clonotype turned up many times. This chain connects TRBV5-8 to TRBJ2-3, with 14 bases fitting TRBD2. Germline values: CDR1 SGHTS, CDR2 YDEGEE. The CDR3 spans 16 residues. The J segment lost 8 bases and the V segment lost 6 bases, leaving 11 bases of the junction unmatched. The CDR3 here is CASTIGLAGGEGTQYF. DNA for the CDR3: TGTGCCAGCACCATCGGACTAGCGGGAGGCGAGGGTACGCAGTATTTT.

This clonotype was observed a few times. The rearrangement uses TRBV7-2 and TRBJ2-1; 13 bases line up with TRBD2. Germline trimming cut 0 bases from V and 7 bases from J; bases unmatched to any gene: 0. Germline values: CDR1 SGHTA, CDR2 FQGNSA. The CDR3 is 15 amino acids. The CDR3 DNA reads as TGTGCCAGCAGCTTAGCGGGACTAGCGGGAAATGAGCAGTTCTTC. It codes for CASSLAGLAGNEQFF. Variable domain in full (rest from reference TRBV7-2 and TRBJ2-1): GAGVSQSPSNKVTEKGKDVELRCDPISGHTALYWYRQSLGQGLEFLIYFQGNSAPDKSGLPSDRFSAERTGGSVSTLTIQRTQQEDSAVYLCASSLAGLAGNEQFFGPGTRLTVL.

There are a few counts of this clonotype. The gene calls are TRBV4-1 and TRBJ2-1; D might be TRBD1 (6 bases). Trimming shortened V by 2 bases and J by 5 bases, and 13 bases separated the two germline ends. The CDR3 covers 15 residues. The germline V gene encodes CDR1 MGHRA and CDR2 YSYEKL. The DNA for the CDR3 is TGCGCCAGCAGCCAAACAGGGAATTTTAACAATGAGCAGTTCTTC. It translates to CASSQTGNFNNEQFF.

The genes are TRBV19 and TRBJ1-5, with a possible D match to TRBD1 (5 bases). Trimming left V 3 bases short and J 6 bases short, with 15 bases between. The germline V gene encodes CDR1 LNHDA and CDR2 SQIVND (reference sequence). The CDR3 covers 15 residues. CDR3 region: CASSISWGSFQPQHF. CDR3 sequence (DNA): TGTGCCAGTAGTATCTCCTGGGGCTCATTTCAGCCCCAGCATTTT.

This sequence joins TRBV28 and TRBJ1-5; unclear D gene. The CDR3 spans 14 residues. V was trimmed by 8 bases and J by 3 bases, leaving 14 bases between them. Germline V gives CDR1 MDHEN, CDR2 SYDVKM. Here the CDR3 reads CASGRWSPNQPQHF. The CDR3 nucleotides read TGTGCCAGCGGGAGATGGAGCCCCAATCAGCCCCAGCATTTT.

Ten or more counts support this clonotype. The rearrangement links TRBV3-1 to TRBJ2-1; TRBD2 matches 13 bases. The CDR3 extends over 18 amino acids. Per the germline V gene, CDR1 is LGHDT and CDR2 is YNNKEL (reference sequence). V gave up 2 bases and J gave up 10 bases; unmatched junction bases: 14. Written as DNA, the CDR3 is TGTGCCAGCAGCCAACCGACCGGACTAGCGGGAGCAGGCGGGGAGCAGTTCTTC. This sequence encodes CASSQPTGLAGAGGEQFF.

The chain carries TRBV7-9 and TRBJ1-3; D is ambiguous. The CDR3 covers 14 residues. V gave up 3 bases and J gave up 7 bases, with 13 bases separating them. Germline V lookup: CDR1 SEHNR, CDR2 FQNEAQ (reference sequence). DNA for the CDR3: TGTGCCAGCAGCTTGTTGTCCCTGGAGAACACCATATATTTT. Its translation is CASSLLSLENTIYF.

At least ten counts were recorded for this clonotype. The chain joins TRBV11-1 to TRBJ2-1; no definite D call. The germline gives CDR1 SGHAT, CDR2 FQDESV (reference sequence). V was cut by 2 bases and J by 4 bases, with 12 bases left in between. This CDR3 region has 15 residues. The CDR3 loop is CASSLMEPAYNEQFF. In nucleotides, the CDR3 is TGTGCCAGCAGCTTAATGGAACCGGCTTACAATGAGCAGTTCTTC.

J is TRBJ1-5 and V is TRBV12-3 or TRBV12-4; D is unresolved. The V and J ends lost 5 bases and 6 bases respectively, with 11 bases between them. This CDR3 has 13 residues. CDR3 in amino acids: CASSGSMIQPQHF. The CDR3 DNA sequence: TGTGCCAGCAGTGGGTCGATGATTCAGCCCCAGCATTTT.

V usage is TRBV6-2 or TRBV6-3 and J usage is TRBJ2-1; 7 bases are a match to TRBD2. CDR1 is MNHEY, CDR2 SVGEGT, per germline. This CDR3 is 13 amino acids long. V shed 0 bases and J 9 bases; nucleotides not matched to a gene: 2. The CDR3 region is CASSYSGRLEQFF. The CDR3 DNA reads as TGTGCCAGCAGTTACTCCGGGAGGCTTGAGCAGTTCTTC.

This clonotype has a count of ten or more. This rearrangement joins TRBV20-1 to TRBJ1-2, with 8 bases fitting TRBD1. This CDR3 region has 12 residues. Trimming removed 5 bases from V and 6 bases from J; junction bases left unmatched: 5. Per germline, CDR1 DFQATT and CDR2 SNEGSKA (reference sequence). The CDR3 nucleotides are TGCAGTGCTTACAGGGGGACCGATGGCTACACCTTC. Translation: CSAYRGTDGYTF.

There are a few counts of this clonotype. This chain uses TRBV19 with TRBJ1-5; D not resolved. Trimming took off 5 bases at V and 0 bases at J, with 11 bases between the two ends. The germline V gene has CDR1 LNHDA and CDR2 SQIVND (reference sequence). This CDR3 spans 15 amino acids. The CDR3 DNA is TGTGCCAGTAGTCCTTACAGCTATAGCAATCAGCCCCAGCATTTT. The encoded protein is CASSPYSYSNQPQHF.

This clonotype was counted at least ten times. This chain joins TRBV7-2 and TRBJ2-3, with 9 bases identical to TRBD2. Per the germline V gene, CDR1 is SGHTA and CDR2 is FQGNSA. V was clipped by 0 bases and J by 5 bases; unmatched bases: 9. The CDR3 length is 17 residues. CDR3 residues: CASSLAVRGGRGDTQYF. DNA of the CDR3: TGTGCCAGCAGCTTAGCTGTGCGGGGGGGCCGGGGAGATACGCAGTATTTT.

This clonotype was counted a few times. V and J are TRBV6-1 and TRBJ2-2; 8 bases are a match to TRBD2. CDR1 MNHNS and CDR2 SASEGT come from the germline V gene. The CDR3 has 15 residues. The V segment lost 10 bases and the J segment 0 bases; nucleotides outside the gene matches: 7. The CDR3 DNA reads TGTGCCACCCAGGTACTAGCGGCGAACACCGGGGAGCTGTTTTTT. Its protein is CATQVLAANTGELFF.

There are a few counts of this clonotype. The chain links TRBV20-1 to TRBJ1-2; 9 positions match TRBD1. Trimming cost V 6 bases and J 4 bases; bases outside gene matches: 6. The V gene's germline CDR1 is DFQATT and CDR2 SNEGSKA (reference sequence). This CDR3 has 13 residues. DNA of the CDR3: TGCAGTGCAATGACAGGGGGAGTCTATGGCTACACCTTC. Amino acids: CSAMTGGVYGYTF.

Details on this clonotype: A much larger clone lies a single base off, so this may be a read error. V and J are TRBV11-3 and TRBJ2-3; 9 bases agree with TRBD1. CDR1 and CDR2 from the germline V gene are SGHNT and YENEEA. There are 14 residues in the CDR3. This CDR3 reads CASSAGQGTDTRYF. The DNA for the CDR3 is TGTGCCAGCAGCGCGGGACAGGGCACAGATACGCGGTATTTT.

This clonotype came up a few times. A much larger clone lies a single base off, so this may be a read error. This chain links TRBV2 with TRBJ2-5, with a tentative D call TRBD1 (6 bases). The CDR3 extends over 14 amino acids. Germline V CDR1 and CDR2: SNHLY, FYNNEI. Trimming took off 10 bases at V and 6 bases at J, with 21 bases between the two ends. In DNA form, the CDR3 reads TGTGCCACAAGAAGGACAGAACTTCAAAAGACCCAGTACTTC. It translates to CATRRTELQKTQYF.

The chain is built from TRBV6-7 and TRBJ1-1, with TRBD1 as a possible D gene (5 bases). TRBV6-7 is assigned to the ORF class and has an uncertain function. This CDR3 has 19 residues. V was shortened by 2 bases and J by 4 bases, with 26 bases between the two germline ends. CDR3 amino acids: CASSYSPPTDSGLATEAFF. The CDR3, as DNA: TGTGCCAGCAGTTACAGCCCCCCCACCGATTCAGGGCTAGCCACTGAAGCTTTCTTT.

The chain has TRBV7-9 and TRBJ2-3, with TRBD2 matching over 14 bases. The CDR3 totals 15 residues. The germline gives CDR1 SEHNR, CDR2 FQNEAQ (reference sequence). After removal of 0 bases from V and 9 bases from J, the junction contained 2 bases not matched to a gene. In nucleotides, the CDR3 is TGTGCCAGCAGCTTAGCGGGACTAGCGGGAGTAACGCAGTATTTT. Amino acids: CASSLAGLAGVTQYF. The entire variable domain, with the rest obtained from reference TRBV7-9 and TRBJ2-3, is as follows: DTGVSQNPRHKITKRGQNVTFRCDPISEHNRLYWYRQTLGQGPEFLTYFQNEAQLEKSRLLSDRFSAERPKGSFSTLEIQRTEQGDSAMYLCASSLAGLAGVTQYFGPGTRLTVL.

This clonotype was seen ten or more times. This chain joins TRBV6-5 and TRBJ2-7; the D gene is possibly TRBD1 (6 bases). Trimming cost V 0 bases and J 5 bases, with 14 bases left between them. This CDR3 has 15 residues. The germline CDR1 and CDR2 sequences are MNHEY and SVGAGI. CDR3 loop: CASSYSTGVLDEQYF. The CDR3 bases are TGTGCCAGCAGTTACTCGACAGGAGTATTGGACGAGCAGTACTTC.

This clonotype was picked up many times. The rearrangement links TRBV30 to TRBJ2-7; D assignment may be TRBD1 or TRBD2 (5 bases each). V was pared by 4 bases and J by 3 bases, with 19 bases between. The CDR3 spans 15 residues. Germline V lookup: CDR1 GTSNPN, CDR2 SVGIG (reference sequence). CDR3 amino acids: CAWMGRHVSLYEQYF. The CDR3 coding sequence is TGTGCCTGGATGGGACGCCACGTCTCCCTCTACGAGCAGTACTTC. Using reference TRBV30 and TRBJ2-7 for the parts outside the CDR3, the full variable domain is SQTIHQWPATLVQPVGSPLSLECTVEGTSNPNLYWYRQAAGRGLQLLFYSVGIGQISSEVPQNLSASRPQDRQFILSSKKLLLSDSGFYLCAWMGRHVSLYEQYFGPGTRLTVT.

The V call is TRBV20-1, the J call TRBJ1-6; tentatively, D is TRBD1 (5 bases). With 0 bases removed from V and 7 bases from J, the gap between germline ends came to 16 bases. From germline, CDR1 is DFQATT and CDR2 SNEGSKA (reference sequence). The CDR3 has 16 amino acids. The CDR3 spells CSARDRIAGLNSPLHF. The DNA of the CDR3 is TGCAGTGCTAGAGATCGGATTGCAGGGTTGAATTCACCCCTCCACTTT.

This clonotype occurred many times. This sequence joins TRBV2 and TRBJ2-5; 8 positions agree with TRBD2. The germline V gene encodes CDR1 SNHLY and CDR2 FYNNEI. With 4 bases clipped from V and 2 bases from J, the junction kept 6 bases outside the gene matches. This CDR3 contains 15 residues. CDR3 residues: CASSVISGEQETQYF. DNA for the CDR3: TGTGCCAGCAGTGTGATTAGCGGGGAACAAGAGACCCAGTACTTC.

In this sample, this clonotype turned up many times. The genes are TRBV5-6 and TRBJ2-7; possible D gene TRBD2, 5 bases. Germline CDR1 is SGHDT and CDR2 is YYEEEE. The V and J ends lost 1 base and 3 bases respectively, with 11 bases between them. The CDR3 is made up of 14 amino acids. CDR3 protein: CASSLKGAYYEQYF. The CDR3 DNA follows: TGTGCCAGCAGCTTGAAGGGAGCTTACTACGAGCAGTACTTC.

The genes are TRBV11-2 and TRBJ2-2; 8 bases fit TRBD1. Germline CDR1 reads SGHAT; CDR2 reads FQNNGV. The V gene end was trimmed by 1 base and the J gene end by 7 bases; junction bases not matched to a gene: 8. This CDR3 spans 16 amino acids. The CDR3 DNA reads TGTGCCAGCAGCTTAGTCCAGGGGGCCATGGGCGGGGAGCTGTTTTTT. As protein: CASSLVQGAMGGELFF.

Many counts were recorded for this clonotype. The rearrangement links TRBV6-1 to TRBJ1-1, with TRBD1 matching 7 bases. CDR1 is MNHNS, CDR2 SASEGT, per germline. This CDR3 comprises 14 residues. J lost 1 base, V lost 5 bases, and 4 bases had no gene match. The CDR3 DNA is TGTGCCAGCAGTCGGACAGGAAGGAACACTGAAGCTTTCTTT. Translation: CASSRTGRNTEAFF.